The sequence of this T cell receptor beta chain was determined in a study of human T cells and chemical hapten exposure. Overall study results and limits: Having alopecia, the donors may differ immunologically from healthy people. Expanded TCRs created a significantly greater count of big CDR3 similarity clusters than controls did.

Time point: patch test 3, about 24 weeks after DPC sensitization. Stated treatment: therapeutic diphenylcyclopropenone sensitization with weekly scalp DPC. The V segment lost 6 bases and the J segment 5 bases; nucleotides outside the gene matches: 13. Germline-derived CDR1 and CDR2 are MDHEN and SYDVKM. The CDR3 is made up of 16 amino acids. About this clonotype: The antigen remains undetermined.

MiXCR, applied by TCRdb to the RACE reads, yields one record per CDR3 protein. This table holds roughly 200,000 distinct CDR3 sequences, 24% found once. The receptor's source is a middle-aged woman with alopecia areata. Some clones in this sample may be carry-over from other donors' samples. The chain joins TRBV28 to TRBJ1-1, with TRBD1 matching 9 bases. The material was whole blood, obtained in connection with sensitization to the hapten diphenylcyclopropenone (DPC). CDR3 coding DNA: TGTGCCAGCAGGCAAGAACCACAGGGGGCGCGTACTGAAGCTTTCTTT. Translating it yields CASRQEPQGARTEAFF.